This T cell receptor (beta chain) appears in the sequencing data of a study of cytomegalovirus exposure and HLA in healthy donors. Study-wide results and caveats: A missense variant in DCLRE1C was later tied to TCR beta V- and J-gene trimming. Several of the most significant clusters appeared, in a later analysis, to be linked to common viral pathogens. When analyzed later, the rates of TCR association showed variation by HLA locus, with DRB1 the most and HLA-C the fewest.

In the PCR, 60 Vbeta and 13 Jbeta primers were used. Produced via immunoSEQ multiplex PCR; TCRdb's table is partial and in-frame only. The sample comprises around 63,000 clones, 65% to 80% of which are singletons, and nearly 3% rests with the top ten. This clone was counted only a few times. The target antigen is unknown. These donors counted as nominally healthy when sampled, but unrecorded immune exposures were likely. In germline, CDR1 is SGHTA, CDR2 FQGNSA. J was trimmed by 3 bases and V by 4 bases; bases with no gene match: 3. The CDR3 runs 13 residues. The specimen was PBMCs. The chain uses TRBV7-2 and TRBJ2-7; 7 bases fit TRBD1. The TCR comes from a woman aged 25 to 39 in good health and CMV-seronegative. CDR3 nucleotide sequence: TGTGCCAGCAGCTCGGGACAGTACTACGAGCAGTACTTC. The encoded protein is CASSSGQYYEQYF.